This passage covers 18 T cell receptor beta chains from one sample sequenced in a study of T cell responses to AZD1222 COVID-19 vaccine. TCRdb keeps only in-frame clones here, not all; method: immunoSEQ multiplex PCR. The table includes over 120,000 clones, around 89% detected once. Sequencing was performed on peripheral blood, taken on day 0 of AZD1222 vaccination. The receptors shown here come from an adult in good health.

The chain carries TRBV11-2 and TRBJ1-2; perhaps TRBD1 as D (5 bases). Germline V CDR1 and CDR2: SGHAT, FQNNGV. Trimming took off 10 bases at V and 12 bases at J, with 9 bases between the two ends. There are 8 residues in the CDR3. The CDR3 DNA reads as TGTGCCACCGGGGCTCACACCTTC. It is translated as CATGAHTF.

The CDR3 DNA follows: TGTGCCAGCAGTGAAGCGCGAGGGGGGAGCAATCAGCCCCAGCATTTT. Translated, it gives CASSEARGGSNQPQHF. The chain is built from TRBV6-1 and TRBJ1-5, with D possibly matching TRBD1 (6 bases). The CDR3 loop spans 16 amino acids. The V gene's germline CDR1 is MNHNS and CDR2 SASEGT. The germline V and J ends were trimmed by 0 bases and 1 base, with 10 bases remaining between them.

This clone was seen only once. The genes are TRBV7-2 and TRBJ2-1; no firm D call. The CDR3 contains 14 residues. Germline loops: CDR1 SGHTA, CDR2 FQGNSA. Trimming left V 1 base short and J 8 bases short, with 12 bases between. In DNA form, the CDR3 reads TGTGCCAGCAGCTTAGTTGTTAGTTTCCATGAGCAGTTCTTC. It is translated as CASSLVVSFHEQFF.

This clone appeared a few times. The chain combines TRBV18 with TRBJ2-2, with unresolved D. CDR1 is KGHSH and CDR2 is LQKENI in the germline V gene. V lost 6 bases, J lost 0 bases, and 17 bases lay in between. CDR3 length: 17 residues. The CDR3 DNA reads TGTGCCAGCTCCCCTACACCATCTAACTCGAACACCGGGGAGCTGTTTTTT. This codes for CASSPTPSNSNTGELFF.

The chain couples TRBV9 to TRBJ2-2, with D unresolved. The germline V gene has CDR1 SGDLS and CDR2 YYNGEE. V lost 4 bases and J 3 bases, leaving 4 bases between the germline ends. This CDR3 has 12 amino acids. The CDR3 loop is CASSPDTGELFF. The CDR3 nucleotides are TGTGCCAGCAGCCCCGACACCGGGGAGCTGTTTTTT.

The J gene is TRBJ2-7, the V gene TRBV27, with TRBD2 matching 9 bases. Trimming took 0 bases from V and 7 from J; bases not matched to a gene: 7. Germline V gene sequence: CDR1 MNHEY, CDR2 SMNVEV (reference sequence). The CDR3 length is 15 residues. CDR3 in DNA: TGTGCCAGCAGTTTATCTTCTAGCGGGGTGGGAGAGCAGTACTTC. This gives the protein CASSLSSSGVGEQYF.

The rearrangement uses TRBV12-3 or TRBV12-4 and TRBJ1-2; tentative D call: TRBD1 (6 bases). V was clipped by 6 bases and J by 6 bases, with 14 bases between them. The CDR3 runs to 13 residues. The CDR3, as DNA: TGTGCCAGCAGCCGAACCCCAGGGGATGGCTACACCTTC. Translating gives CASSRTPGDGYTF.

This chain joins TRBV7-9 and TRBJ2-1, with a weak D call TRBD1 (6 bases). The CDR3 sequence is 14 residues long. Trimming removed 3 bases at V and 7 bases at J, with 13 bases between. Germline loops: CDR1 SEHNR, CDR2 FQNEAQ (reference sequence). The CDR3 bases are TGTGCCAGCAGCTTCGGGACAAGTCTAAATGAGCAGTTCTTC. Residues: CASSFGTSLNEQFF.

The V call is TRBV6-5, the J call TRBJ1-2; 9 positions agree with TRBD1. The germline V gene has CDR1 MNHEY and CDR2 SVGAGI. This CDR3 spans 15 amino acids. Unmatched junction bases numbered 11, after V lost 4 bases and J lost 8 bases. CDR3 DNA sequence: TGTGCCAGCAGTTTTGGAGGGACAGGGAGCCAAGGCTACACCTTC. Amino acid sequence: CASSFGGTGSQGYTF.

This clone was picked up a small number of times. The chain joins TRBV18 to TRBJ2-1; 11 bases are a match to TRBD2. V lost 6 bases and J lost 5; bases outside the gene matches: 6. This CDR3 has 15 amino acids. The germline V gene has CDR1 KGHSH and CDR2 LQKENI. In DNA form, the CDR3 reads TGTGCCAGCTCGCCAACTAGCGGGAGAAACAATGAGCAGTTCTTC. Its protein product is CASSPTSGRNNEQFF.

J is TRBJ2-3 and V is TRBV28; 8 nucleotides align to TRBD1. Trimming at V came to 3 bases and at J to 3 bases, leaving 14 bases not matched to a gene. The CDR3 runs to 18 residues. The germline CDR1 and CDR2 sequences are MDHEN and SYDVKM. The CDR3 DNA reads as TGTGCCAGCAGTTTCGAACTCCTGGACAGGGATAGGACAGATACGCAGTATTTT. Amino acid sequence: CASSFELLDRDRTDTQYF.

The CDR3 coding sequence is TGTGCCAGTACTGTTAGTAGTCTCCCCAGCAATCAGCCCCAGCATTTT. Residues: CASTVSSLPSNQPQHF. The genes are TRBV19 and TRBJ1-5; D is unresolved. The V end lost 7 bases, the J end lost 1 base, and 17 bases lay between the germline ends. This CDR3 region has 16 residues. The germline gives CDR1 LNHDA, CDR2 SQIVND (reference sequence).

This chain uses TRBV11-3 with TRBJ2-5; TRBD1 matches at 7 bases. The CDR3 has 14 residues. Germline V gives CDR1 SGHNT, CDR2 YENEEA. The trim removed 5 bases at V and 1 base at J, leaving 4 bases unmatched. The DNA of the CDR3 is TGTGCCAGCAGCCGGACAGGCCCCCAAGAGACCCAGTACTTC. Translated: CASSRTGPQETQYF.

The CDR3 sequence: CASGSWDTEAFF. The CDR3 nucleotides are TGTGCCAGCGGGTCATGGGACACTGAAGCTTTCTTT. The rearrangement uses TRBV9 and TRBJ1-1; D not resolved. Germline CDR1 is SGDLS and CDR2 is YYNGEE. There are 12 residues in the CDR3. The germline V and J ends were trimmed by 7 bases and 3 bases, with 10 bases remaining between them.

This chain uses TRBV5-1 with TRBJ2-1; D is perhaps TRBD2 (6 bases). V lost 6 bases and J 0 bases, leaving 22 bases between the germline ends. CDR1 SGHRS and CDR2 YFSETQ come from the germline V gene. The CDR3 totals 18 residues. The CDR3 sequence: CASTPLRGSGSSYNEQFF. The CDR3 DNA sequence: TGCGCCAGCACCCCCTTGAGGGGTAGCGGAAGCTCCTACAATGAGCAGTTCTTC.

The chain is built from TRBV7-9 and TRBJ1-1; unclear D gene. The V gene lost 2 bases and the J gene lost 1 base, with 8 bases spanning the gap. The CDR3 loop spans 14 amino acids. From germline, CDR1 is SEHNR and CDR2 FQNEAQ (reference sequence). The CDR3 DNA reads as TGTGCCAGCAGCTTAAAGGGAAAGAACACTGAAGCTTTCTTT. Amino acid sequence: CASSLKGKNTEAFF.

There are a few counts of this clone. The chain has TRBV3-1 (or the pseudogene TRBV3-2) and TRBJ1-5, with D maybe TRBD1 (5 bases). There are 14 residues in the CDR3. Between the trimmed V and J ends, which lost 4 bases and 7 bases, there was a span of 14 bases. Per germline, CDR1 LGHDT and CDR2 YNNKEL (reference sequence). This CDR3 reads CASSLRGVGQPQHF. The CDR3 DNA follows: TGTGCCAGCAGCCTTCGGGGGGTCGGGCAGCCCCAGCATTTT.

This sequence joins TRBV2 and TRBJ1-1; D not resolved. Trimming took 6 bases from V and 4 from J, leaving 6 bases between them. The CDR3 runs 11 residues. From germline, CDR1 is SNHLY and CDR2 FYNNEI. This CDR3 reads CASRLGTEAFF. DNA of the CDR3: TGTGCCAGCAGGTTGGGCACTGAAGCTTTCTTT.